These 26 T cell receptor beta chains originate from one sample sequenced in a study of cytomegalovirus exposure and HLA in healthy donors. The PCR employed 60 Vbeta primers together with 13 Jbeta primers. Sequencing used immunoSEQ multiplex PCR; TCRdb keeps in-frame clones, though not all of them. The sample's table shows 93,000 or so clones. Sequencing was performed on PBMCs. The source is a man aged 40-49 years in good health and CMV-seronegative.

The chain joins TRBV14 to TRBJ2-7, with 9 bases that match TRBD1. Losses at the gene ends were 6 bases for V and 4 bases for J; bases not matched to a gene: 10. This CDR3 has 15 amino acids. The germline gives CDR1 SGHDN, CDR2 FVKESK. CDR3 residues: CASRLTGTGSYEQYF. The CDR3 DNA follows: TGTGCCAGCAGACTAACCGGGACAGGGAGTTACGAGCAGTACTTC. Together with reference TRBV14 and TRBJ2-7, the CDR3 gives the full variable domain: EAGVTQFPSHSVIEKGQTVTLRCDPISGHDNLYWYRRVMGKEIKFLLHFVKESKQDESGMPNNRFLAERTGGTYSTLKVQPAELEDSGVYFCASRLTGTGSYEQYFGPGTRLTVT.

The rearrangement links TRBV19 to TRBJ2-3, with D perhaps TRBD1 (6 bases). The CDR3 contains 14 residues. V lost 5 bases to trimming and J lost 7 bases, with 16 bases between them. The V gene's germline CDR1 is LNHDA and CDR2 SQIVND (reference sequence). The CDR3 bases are TGTGCCAGTAGTGTTACGGGACAAGGGAATACGCAGTATTTT. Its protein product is CASSVTGQGNTQYF.

In DNA, the CDR3 is TGTGCCATCAGTGTCGACAGGGGGAATGGCTACACCTTC. Its protein product is CAISVDRGNGYTF. This chain links TRBV10-3 with TRBJ1-2; 9 nucleotides line up with TRBD1. This CDR3 has 13 amino acids. Looked up from germline, CDR1 is ENHRY and CDR2 is SYGVKD. V shed 4 bases and J 6 bases; nucleotides not matched to a gene: 3.

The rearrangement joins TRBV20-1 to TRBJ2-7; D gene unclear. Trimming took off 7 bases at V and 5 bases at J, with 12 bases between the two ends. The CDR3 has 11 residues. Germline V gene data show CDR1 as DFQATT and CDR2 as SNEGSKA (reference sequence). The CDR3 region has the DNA TGCAGTGTTTCGGAGATAGACGAGCAGTACTTC. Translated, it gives CSVSEIDEQYF.

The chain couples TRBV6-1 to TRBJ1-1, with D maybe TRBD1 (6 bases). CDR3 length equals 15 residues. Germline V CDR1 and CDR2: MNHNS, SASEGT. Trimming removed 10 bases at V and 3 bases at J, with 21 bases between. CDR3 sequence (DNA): TGTGCCACCAACCGGGGGGCCGGCCTGGACACTGAAGCTTTCTTT. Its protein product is CATNRGAGLDTEAFF.

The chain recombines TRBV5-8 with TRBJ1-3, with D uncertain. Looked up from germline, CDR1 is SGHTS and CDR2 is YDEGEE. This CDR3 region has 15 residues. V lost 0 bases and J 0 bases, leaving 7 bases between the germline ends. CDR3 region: CASSLGVSSGNTIYF. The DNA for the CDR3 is TGTGCCAGCAGCTTGGGAGTTAGCTCTGGAAACACCATATATTTT.

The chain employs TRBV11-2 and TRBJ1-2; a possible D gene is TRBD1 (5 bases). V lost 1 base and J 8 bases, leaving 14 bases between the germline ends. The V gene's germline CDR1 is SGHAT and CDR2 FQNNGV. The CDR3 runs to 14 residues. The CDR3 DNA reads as TGTGCCAGCAGCTTAGCTGGCAGTACAGGCGGCTACACCTTC. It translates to CASSLAGSTGGYTF.

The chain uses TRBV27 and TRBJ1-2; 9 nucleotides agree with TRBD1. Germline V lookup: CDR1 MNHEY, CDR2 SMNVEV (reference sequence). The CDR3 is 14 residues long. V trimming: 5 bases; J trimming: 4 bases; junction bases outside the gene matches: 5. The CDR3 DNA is TGTGCCAGCAGTCGATCGACAGGGGGCTATGGCTACACCTTC. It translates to CASSRSTGGYGYTF.

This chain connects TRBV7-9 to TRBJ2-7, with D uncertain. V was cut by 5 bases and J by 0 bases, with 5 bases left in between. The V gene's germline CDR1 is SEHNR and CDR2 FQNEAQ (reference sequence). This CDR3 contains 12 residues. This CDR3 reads CASSVSSYEQYF. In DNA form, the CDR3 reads TGTGCCAGCAGCGTCAGCTCCTACGAGCAGTACTTC.

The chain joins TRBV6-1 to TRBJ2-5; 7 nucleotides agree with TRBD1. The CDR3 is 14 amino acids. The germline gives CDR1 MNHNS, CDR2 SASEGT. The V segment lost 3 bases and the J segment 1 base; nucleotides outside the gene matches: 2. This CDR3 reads CASSDGQAQETQYF. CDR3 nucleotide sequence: TGTGCCAGCAGTGACGGACAGGCCCAAGAGACCCAGTACTTC.

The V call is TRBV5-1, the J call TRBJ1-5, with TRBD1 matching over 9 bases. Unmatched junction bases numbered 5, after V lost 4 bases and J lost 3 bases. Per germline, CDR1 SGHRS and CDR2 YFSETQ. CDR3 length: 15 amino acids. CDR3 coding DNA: TGCGCCAGCAGCACCGGGACAGGGCTCAATCAGCCCCAGCATTTT. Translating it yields CASSTGTGLNQPQHF. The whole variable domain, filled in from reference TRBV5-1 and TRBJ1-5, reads KAGVTQTPRYLIKTRGQQVTLSCSPISGHRSVSWYQQTPGQGLQFLFEYFSETQRNKGNFPGRFSGRQFSNSRSEMNVSTLELGDSALYLCASSTGTGLNQPQHFGDGTRLSIL.

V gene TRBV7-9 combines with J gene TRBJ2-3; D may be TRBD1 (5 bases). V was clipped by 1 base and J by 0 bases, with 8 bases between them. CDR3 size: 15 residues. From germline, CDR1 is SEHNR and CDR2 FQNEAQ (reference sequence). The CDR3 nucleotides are TGTGCCAGCAGCTTAGGGACAACTAGCACAGATACGCAGTATTTT. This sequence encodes CASSLGTTSTDTQYF.

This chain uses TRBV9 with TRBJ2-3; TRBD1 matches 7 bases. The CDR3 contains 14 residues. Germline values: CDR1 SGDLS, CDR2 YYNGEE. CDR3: CVSGRGGAVDTQYF. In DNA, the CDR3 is TGTGTCTCAGGGAGAGGGGGCGCGGTAGATACGCAGTATTTT. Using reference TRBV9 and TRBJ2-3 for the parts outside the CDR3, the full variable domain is DSGVTQTPKHLITATGQRVTLRCSPRSGDLSVYWYQQSLDQGLQFLIQYYNGEERAKGNILERFSAQQFPDLHSELNLSSLELGDSALYFCVSGRGGAVDTQYFGPGTRLTVL.

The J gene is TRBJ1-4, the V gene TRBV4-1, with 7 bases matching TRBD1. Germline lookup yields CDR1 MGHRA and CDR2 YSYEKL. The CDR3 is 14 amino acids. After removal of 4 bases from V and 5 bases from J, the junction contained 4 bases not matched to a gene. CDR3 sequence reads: CASSRQGNNEKLFF. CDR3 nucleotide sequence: TGCGCCAGCAGCCGACAGGGAAACAATGAAAAACTGTTTTTT.

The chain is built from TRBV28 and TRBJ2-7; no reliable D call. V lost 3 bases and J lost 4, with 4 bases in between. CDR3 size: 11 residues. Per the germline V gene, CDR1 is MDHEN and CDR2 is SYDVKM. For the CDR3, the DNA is TGTGCCAGCAGTTTCGGTTACGAGCAGTACTTC. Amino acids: CASSFGYEQYF.

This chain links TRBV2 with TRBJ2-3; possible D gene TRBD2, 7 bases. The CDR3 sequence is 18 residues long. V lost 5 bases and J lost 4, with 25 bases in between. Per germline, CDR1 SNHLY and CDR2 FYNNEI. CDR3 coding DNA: TGTGCCAGCAGTTTGAAGGGGGGGAATGGGGAGACCCCAGATACGCAGTATTTT. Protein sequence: CASSLKGGNGETPDTQYF. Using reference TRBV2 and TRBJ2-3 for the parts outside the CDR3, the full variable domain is EPEVTQTPSHQVTQMGQEVILRCVPISNHLYFYWYRQILGQKVEFLVSFYNNEISEKSEIFDDQFSVERPDGSNFTLKIRSTKLEDSAMYFCASSLKGGNGETPDTQYFGPGTRLTVL.

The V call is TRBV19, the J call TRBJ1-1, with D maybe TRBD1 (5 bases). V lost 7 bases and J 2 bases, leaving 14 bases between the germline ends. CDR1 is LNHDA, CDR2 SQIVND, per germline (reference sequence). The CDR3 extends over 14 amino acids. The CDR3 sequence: CASTSTGSNTEAFF. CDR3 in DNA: TGTGCCAGTACCTCTACAGGAAGCAACACTGAAGCTTTCTTT.

For the CDR3, the DNA is TGTGCCAGCAGCTTACAGGGTAGCACAGATACGCAGTATTTT. This translates into CASSLQGSTDTQYF. The V and J genes are TRBV9 and TRBJ2-3; maybe TRBD1 (6 bases). V lost 4 bases and J 0 bases, leaving 9 bases between the germline ends. Germline values: CDR1 SGDLS, CDR2 YYNGEE. The CDR3 totals 14 residues.

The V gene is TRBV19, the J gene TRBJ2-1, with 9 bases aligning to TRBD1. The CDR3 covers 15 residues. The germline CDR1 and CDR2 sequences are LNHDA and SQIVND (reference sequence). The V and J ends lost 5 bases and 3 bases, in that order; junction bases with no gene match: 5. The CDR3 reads CASSLGQGHYNEQFF. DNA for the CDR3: TGTGCCAGTAGTTTAGGACAGGGGCACTACAATGAGCAGTTCTTC.

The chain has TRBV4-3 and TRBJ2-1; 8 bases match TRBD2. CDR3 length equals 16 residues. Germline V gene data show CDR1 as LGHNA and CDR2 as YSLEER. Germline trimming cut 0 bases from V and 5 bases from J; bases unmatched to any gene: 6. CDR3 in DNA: TGCGCCAGCAGCCAAGATTGGCGCGGGGGGAACAATGAGCAGTTCTTC. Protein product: CASSQDWRGGNNEQFF.

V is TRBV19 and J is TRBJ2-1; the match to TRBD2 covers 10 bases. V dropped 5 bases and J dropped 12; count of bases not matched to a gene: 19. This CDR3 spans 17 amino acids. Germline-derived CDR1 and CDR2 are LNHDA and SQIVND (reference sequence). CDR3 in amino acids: CASSVIAAGGPQGGQFF. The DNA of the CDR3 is TGTGCCAGTAGTGTAATCGCAGCGGGAGGGCCGCAGGGCGGGCAGTTCTTC.

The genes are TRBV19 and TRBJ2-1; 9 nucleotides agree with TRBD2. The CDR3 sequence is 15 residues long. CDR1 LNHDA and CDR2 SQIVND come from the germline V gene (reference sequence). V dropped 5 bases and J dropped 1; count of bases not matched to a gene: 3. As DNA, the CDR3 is TGTGCCAGTAGTTTAAGCGGGGGGTCCTACAATGAGCAGTTCTTC. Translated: CASSLSGGSYNEQFF. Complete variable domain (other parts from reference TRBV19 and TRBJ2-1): DGGITQSPKYLFRKEGQNVTLSCEQNLNHDAMYWYRQDPGQGLRLIYYSQIVNDFQKGDIAEGYSVSREKKESFPLTVTSAQKNPTAFYLCASSLSGGSYNEQFFGPGTRLTVL.

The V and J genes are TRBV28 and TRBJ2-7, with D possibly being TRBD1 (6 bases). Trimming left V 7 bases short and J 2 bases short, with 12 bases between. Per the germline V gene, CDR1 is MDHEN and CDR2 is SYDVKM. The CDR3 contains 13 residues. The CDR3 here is CASTQGQAYEQYF. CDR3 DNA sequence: TGTGCCAGCACACAGGGTCAGGCCTACGAGCAGTACTTC.

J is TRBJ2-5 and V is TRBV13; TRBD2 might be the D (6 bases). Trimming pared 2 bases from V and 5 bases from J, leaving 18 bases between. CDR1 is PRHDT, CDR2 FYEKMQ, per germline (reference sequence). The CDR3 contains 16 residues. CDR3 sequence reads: CASSLIWRGGLETQYF. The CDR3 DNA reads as TGTGCCAGCAGCTTAATCTGGCGGGGAGGCTTGGAGACCCAGTACTTC.

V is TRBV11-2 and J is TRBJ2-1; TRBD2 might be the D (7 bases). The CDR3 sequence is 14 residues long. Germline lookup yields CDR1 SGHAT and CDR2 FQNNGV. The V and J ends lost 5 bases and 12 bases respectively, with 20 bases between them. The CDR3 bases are TGTGCCAGCAGCCCCGGGACTATGTTAGGGGGGCAGTTCTTC. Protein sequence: CASSPGTMLGGQFF. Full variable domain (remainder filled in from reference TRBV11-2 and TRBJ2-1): EAGVAQSPRYKIIEKRQSVAFWCNPISGHATLYWYQQILGQGPKLLIQFQNNGVVDDSQLPKDRFSAERLKGVDSTLKIQPAKLEDSAVYLCASSPGTMLGGQFFGPGTRLTVL.

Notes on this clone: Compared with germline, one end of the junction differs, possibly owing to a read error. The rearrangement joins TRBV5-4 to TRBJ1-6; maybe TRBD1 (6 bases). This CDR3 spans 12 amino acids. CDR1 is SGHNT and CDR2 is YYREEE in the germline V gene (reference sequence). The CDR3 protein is CASSTDSTPPDF. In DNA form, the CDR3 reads TGTGCCAGCAGCACGGACAGCACTCCTCCGGACTTT.